This TCR beta chain emerged from a study of naive and memory T cell subsets. Details on this clonotype: Its antigen is undetermined.

CMV status came from CD4+ IFNgamma after overnight CMV lysate stimulation. CD4 T cells were positively selected, then CD8 T cells from the CD4-negative fraction. Four subsets defined by CD45RA and CD27 were sorted after CD3, CD4, CD8 and live/dead staining. An equimolar mix of two oligonucleotides served as the beta constant-region primer for TRBC1 and TRBC2. Four rounds of PCR amplified the ligated cDNA using nested alpha and beta constant-region primers plus SP2. Ligation attached a single-stranded oligonucleotide with a 12-nucleotide UMI and the SP2 primer to the cDNA 3' end. TCRdb passed the UMI-ligation and nested PCR reads through MiXCR, listing each CDR3 protein once. This table has 98,000 or so distinct CDR3 sequences, 14% appearing once. With V trimmed by 1 base and J by 5 bases, 7 bases remained unmatched. The CDR3 runs 16 residues. From germline, CDR1 is SEHNR and CDR2 FQNEAQ (reference sequence).

Whole-study findings and limits: Especially in CD8 cells, naive repertoires contained a few larger clonotypes, possibly CD45RA-re-expressing memory cells.

The TCR originated in a human donor in good health. This chain joins TRBV7-9 and TRBJ2-5; 10 nucleotides line up with TRBD2. Sequenced material: naive CD8+ T cells from blood. The chain's CDR3 is CASSLDSGGADETQYF. The DNA for the CDR3 is TGTGCCAGCAGCTTAGACAGCGGGGGGGCCGACGAGACCCAGTACTTC. Drawing the rest from reference TRBV7-9 and TRBJ2-5, the complete variable domain is DTGVSQNPRHKITKRGQNVTFRCDPISEHNRLYWYRQTLGQGPEFLTYFQNEAQLEKSRLLSDRFSAERPKGSFSTLEIQRTEQGDSAMYLCASSLDSGGADETQYFGPGTRLLVL.